A selection of T cell receptor beta chains follows, all from one sample in a study of CD8 T cells in Susac syndrome. MiXCR, run by TCRdb on the immunoSEQ multiplex PCR reads, gives a single entry per CDR3 protein. The sample holds some 65,000 distinct CDR3 sequences; just under 95% are singletons and the top ten take 0.56%. Sequencing was carried out using CD8+ T cells from PBMCs. The receptors derive from a human donor with multiple sclerosis. The CDR3 runs from the conserved cysteine through the conserved F or W. D genes are given only for firm matches.

J	D	V	DNA	CDR3
TRBJ2-1	NA	TRBV19	TGTGCCAGTAGTATAGATGGGGAGAGGGCTGAGCAGTTCTTC	CASSIDGERAEQFF
TRBJ1-1	NA	TRBV3-1	TGTGCCAGCAGCCAAGTAGTCCTGGGCACTGAAGCTTTCTTT	CASSQVVLGTEAFF
TRBJ2-7	TRBD1	TRBV3-1	TGTGCCAGCAGCCCGAGTTCAGGGGGCGAGCAGTACTTC	CASSPSSGGEQYF
TRBJ2-2	NA	TRBV3-1	TGTGCCAGCAGCCAAGATCCCTCCGGGGAGCTGTTTTTT	CASSQDPSGELFF
TRBJ1-2	TRBD1	TRBV28	TGTGCCAGCAGCCCTAGCCAGACAGGGAACTATGGCTACACCTTC	CASSPSQTGNYGYTF
TRBJ1-1	NA	TRBV7-9	TGTGCCAGCAGCCAGCCCTCCCGGAACACTGAAGCTTTCTTT	CASSQPSRNTEAFF
TRBJ1-1	NA	TRBV29-1	TGCAGCGAAACCAGGGGTTACACTGAAGCTTTCTTT	CSETRGYTEAFF
TRBJ2-5	TRBD1	TRBV30	TGTGCCTGGAGTACGGGACAGGGACAAGAGACCCAGTACTTC	CAWSTGQGQETQYF
TRBJ2-7	TRBD1	TRBV7-9	TGTGCCAGCAGCCCCTCGGCAGGGGGCAGCTCCTACGAGCAGTACTTC	CASSPSAGGSSYEQYF
TRBJ2-1	TRBD1	TRBV30	TGTGCCTGGAGTGCCGGGACAGGGGACAATGAGCAGTTCTTC	CAWSAGTGDNEQFF